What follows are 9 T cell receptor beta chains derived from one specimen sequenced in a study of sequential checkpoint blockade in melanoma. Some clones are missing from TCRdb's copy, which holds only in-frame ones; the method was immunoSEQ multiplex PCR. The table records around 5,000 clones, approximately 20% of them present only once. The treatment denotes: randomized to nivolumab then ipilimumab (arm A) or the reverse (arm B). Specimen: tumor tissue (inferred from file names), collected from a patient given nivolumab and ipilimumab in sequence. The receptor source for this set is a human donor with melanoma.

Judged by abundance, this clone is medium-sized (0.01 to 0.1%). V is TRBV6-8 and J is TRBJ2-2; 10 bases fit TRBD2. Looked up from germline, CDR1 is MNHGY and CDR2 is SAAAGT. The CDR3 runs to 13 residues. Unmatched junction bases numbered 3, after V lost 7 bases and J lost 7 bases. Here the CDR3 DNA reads TGTGCCAGCAACCCTAGCGGGGGCGGGGAGCTGTTTTTT. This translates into CASNPSGGGELFF.

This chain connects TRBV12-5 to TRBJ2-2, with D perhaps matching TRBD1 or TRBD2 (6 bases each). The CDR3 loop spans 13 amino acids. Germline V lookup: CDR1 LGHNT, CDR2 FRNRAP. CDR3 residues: CARVGGGTGELFF. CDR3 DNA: TGTGCCAGAGTAGGAGGGGGCACCGGGGAGCTGTTTTTT. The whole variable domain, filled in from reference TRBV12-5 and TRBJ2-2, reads DARVTQTPRHKVTEMGQEVTMRCQPILGHNTVFWYRQTMMQGLELLAYFRNRAPLDDSGMPKDRFSAEMPDATLATLKIQPSEPRDSAVYFCARVGGGTGELFFGEGSRLTVL.

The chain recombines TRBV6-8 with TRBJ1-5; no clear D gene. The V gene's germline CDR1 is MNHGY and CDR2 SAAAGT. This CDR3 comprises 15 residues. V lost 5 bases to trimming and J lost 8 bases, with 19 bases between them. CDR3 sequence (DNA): TGTGCCAGCAGTGCACGGACCGCAAGTGGTGAGCCCCAGCATTTT. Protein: CASSARTASGEPQHF.

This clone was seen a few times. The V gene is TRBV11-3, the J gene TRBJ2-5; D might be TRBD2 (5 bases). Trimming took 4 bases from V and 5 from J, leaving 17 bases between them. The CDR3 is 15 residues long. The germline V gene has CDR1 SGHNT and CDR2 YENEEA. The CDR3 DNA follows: TGTGCCAGCAGCTCTGATTACGGGATCGGGGAGACCCAGTACTTC. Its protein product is CASSSDYGIGETQYF.

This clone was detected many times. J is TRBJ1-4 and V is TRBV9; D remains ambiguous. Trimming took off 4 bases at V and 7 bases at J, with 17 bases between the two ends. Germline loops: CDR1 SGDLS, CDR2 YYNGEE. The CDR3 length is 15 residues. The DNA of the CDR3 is TGTGCCAGCAGCCCCTATCCGACGGTGGGTGAAAAACTGTTTTTT. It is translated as CASSPYPTVGEKLFF.

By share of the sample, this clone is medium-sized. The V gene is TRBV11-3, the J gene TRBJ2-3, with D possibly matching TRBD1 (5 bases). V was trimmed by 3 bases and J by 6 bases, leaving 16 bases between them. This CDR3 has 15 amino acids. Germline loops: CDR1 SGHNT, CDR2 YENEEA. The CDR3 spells CASSLFSGAGDTQYF. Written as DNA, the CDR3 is TGTGCCAGCAGCTTGTTCTCTGGGGCCGGGGATACGCAGTATTTT.

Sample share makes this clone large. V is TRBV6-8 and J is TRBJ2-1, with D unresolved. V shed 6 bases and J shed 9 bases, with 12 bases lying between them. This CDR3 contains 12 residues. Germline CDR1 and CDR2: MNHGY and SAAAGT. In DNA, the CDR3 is TGTGCCAGCAGCGATCTCGGGCGTGAGCAGTTCTTC. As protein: CASSDLGREQFF.

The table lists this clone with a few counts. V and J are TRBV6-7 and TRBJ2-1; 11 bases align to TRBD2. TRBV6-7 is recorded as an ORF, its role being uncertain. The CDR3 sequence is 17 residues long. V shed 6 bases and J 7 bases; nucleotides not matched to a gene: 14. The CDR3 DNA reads TGTGCCAGCAGCGCAGGGAGTAGCGGGAGGGCCATGAATGAGCAGTTCTTC. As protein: CASSAGSSGRAMNEQFF.

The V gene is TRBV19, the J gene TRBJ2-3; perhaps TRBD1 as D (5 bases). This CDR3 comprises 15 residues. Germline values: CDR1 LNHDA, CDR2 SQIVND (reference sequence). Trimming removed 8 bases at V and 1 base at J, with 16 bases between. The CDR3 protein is CASVARGLGTDTQYF. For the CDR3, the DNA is TGTGCCAGTGTGGCTAGGGGCCTGGGCACAGATACGCAGTATTTT.